This TCR beta chain is drawn from a study of CD8+ T cells in alopecia areata. Sample treatment: oral pan-JAK inhibitor, 5-10 mg twice daily. Investigators isolated RNA and reverse transcribed it into cDNA to act as the sequencing template. Using immunoSEQ multiplex PCR, the repertoire was profiled, and TCRdb retains in-frame clones only, with some absent. The data contain around 180,000 clones, 60% of them seen just once; the ten biggest clones take up approximately 0.93%. This CDR3 is built from 13 residues. Germline loops: CDR1 GTSNPN, CDR2 SVGIG (reference sequence). V gave up 3 bases and J gave up 5 bases, with 13 bases separating them.

This sequence originates from a human donor with alopecia areata. This specimen consisted of CD4+ T cells sorted from blood, obtained at week 24, from a patient treated with tofacitinib. The genes are TRBV30 and TRBJ1-1; D unresolved. In DNA, the CDR3 is TGTGCCTGGAGCGTCTTGGGTTGGACTGAAGCTTTCTTT. Translation: CAWSVLGWTEAFF.